This TCR beta chain was obtained from a study of T-cell memory formation after mild COVID-19 (dated by TCRdb to 2020 to 2023). With regard to the full study: TCR sequence clusters from the two donors were largely donor specific. T-cell clones expanding and contracting after mild COVID-19 in a couple of donors were tracked by longitudinal TCRalpha and TCRbeta repertoire sequencing. The cohort was made up of two young adult volunteers, one female and one male, who were previously healthy.

PBMCs were isolated by Ficoll-Paque density gradient centrifugation. Overall study results and their limits: Only a couple of mild cases were covered in the study, and larger cohorts including severe cases with pre-infection samples were considered necessary. SARS-CoV-2 specificity was not confirmed for the second-wave clones peaking on day 37. Contracting CD4+ clones were found mainly in CM and EM memory subsets, while CD8+ clones were enriched in EMRA. Some responding clones were detected in pre-infection memory, which suggested that pre-existing cross-reactive memory T cells had joined the SARS-CoV-2 response. Balanced CD4/CD8 phenotypes were observed for clones contracting from day 15 to 85, whereas a bias towards CD4+ was observed for a second wave of clones expanding from day 15 to 37.

V lost 2 bases and J lost 4 bases, and the count of bases not matched to a germline gene is 5. The germline V gene encodes CDR1 MGHRA and CDR2 YSYEKL. The CDR3 sequence holds 15 residues, the cysteine and phenylalanine included. The entry retains the CDR3 DNA only, 45 bases that are in frame from base 1. Sequencing instrument: Illumina NovaSeq 6000. TCRalpha and TCRbeta cDNA libraries were constructed by 5'RACE with constant-segment primers, with sample barcodes and unique molecular identifiers being introduced. Trizol reagent was used to extract RNA from every sample. The libraries were amplified in two PCR steps, and the second step added a second sample barcode and Illumina TruSeq adapters. Sequencing of libraries was performed on an Illumina NovaSeq with 2 x 150 bp paired-end reads. Processing in the source paper ran as follows. The reads were demultiplexed and collapsed into UMI-guided consensus sequences using migec v1.2.7. Using mixcr v2.1.11, UMI consensuses were aligned to TRA and TRB V and J templates and then assembled into clonotypes. A clonotype was counted as expanded or contracted only when both edgeR and NoisET called the clonotype significant, with the noise models trained on biological replicates. edgeR calls used a false discovery rate-adjusted p below 0.01 and a log2 fold-change threshold of 1. As an exploratory analysis of dynamics, max-normalized trajectories of the 1000 most abundant clonotypes were examined by PCA with hierarchical clustering. The CD4 or CD8 phenotype of responding clones was assigned using the separately sequenced CD4+ and CD8+ repertoires. The public reads were quality trimmed at Q25 with fastp and then assembled into clones with MiXCR by TCRdb, keeping productive beta chains. Merged by CDR3 protein, the rows form single entries marked with the most common genes and DNA. In this record, the V and J calls reflect TCRdb's handling and not the investigators' own analysis. The sample yields more than 300,000 distinct CDR3 sequences; roughly 15% were counted once. The top ten clones comprise 22% of the sample.

This clonotype was seen more than once but under ten times. Its binding antigen is unknown. Base qualities are missing; no much larger clone stands one base away. The TCR originated in a man in his late teens or twenties who had mild COVID-19 (a few samples of this study predate the infection). The sample titles of this study are shuffled in the database, so cell type and time point are left out; the donor was told from shared clones. The material sequenced was PBMCs or a T cell subset sorted from them (not recorded which). The chain is made from TRBV4-1 and TRBJ2-7, with 10 bases aligning to TRBD1. The DNA is as follows: TGCGCCAGCAGCCAAAGACAGGGGGCCGTGTACGAGCAGTACTTC. Translated, it reads CASSQRQGAVYEQYF.